This T cell receptor beta chain appears in the sequencing data of a study of blood T cell repertoires in COVID-19. Turning to the study itself: The United States, Italy and Spain provided the acute and convalescent COVID-19 samples. Sources were T cells, B-cell-depleted T cells, or PBMCs; the material itself was cDNA or gDNA.

The germline CDR1 and CDR2 sequences are MNHNS and SASEGT. V was trimmed by 2 bases and J by 8 bases, leaving 10 bases between them. CDR3 length: 12 amino acids. This clone was seen a handful of times. As originally analysed: Using reference gene primer amplification, nucleated cell counts were estimated. Assay used: immunoSEQ multiplex PCR; TCRdb lists only in-frame clones, some missing. That table is the source of V, J and clone size, and D and trimming were worked out from the DNA. The repertoire holds about 160,000 clones, with around three quarters as singletons. The sequenced sample was peripheral blood. The rearrangement joins TRBV6-1 to TRBJ2-7; tentative D call: TRBD1 (5 bases). This sequence originates from a man aged 55 to 70 with acute or convalescent COVID-19. The CDR3 DNA sequence: TGTGCCAGCAGTGAAAGGCAGGGAAAGCAGTACTTC. Amino acids: CASSERQGKQYF.